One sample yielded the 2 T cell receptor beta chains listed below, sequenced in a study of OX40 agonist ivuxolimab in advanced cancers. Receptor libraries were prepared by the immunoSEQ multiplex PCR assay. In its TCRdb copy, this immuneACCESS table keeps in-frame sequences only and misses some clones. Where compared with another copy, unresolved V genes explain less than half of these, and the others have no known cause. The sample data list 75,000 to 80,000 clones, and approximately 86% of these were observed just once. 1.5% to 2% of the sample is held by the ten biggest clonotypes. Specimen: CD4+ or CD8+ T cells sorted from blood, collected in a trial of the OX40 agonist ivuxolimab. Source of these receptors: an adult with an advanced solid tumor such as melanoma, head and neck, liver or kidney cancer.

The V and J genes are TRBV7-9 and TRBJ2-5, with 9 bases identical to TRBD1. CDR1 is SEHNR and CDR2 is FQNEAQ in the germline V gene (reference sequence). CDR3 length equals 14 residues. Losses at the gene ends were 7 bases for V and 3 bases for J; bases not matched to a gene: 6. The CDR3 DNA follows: TGTGCCAGCAACCCTGGGACAGGGAAAGAGACCCAGTACTTC. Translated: CASNPGTGKETQYF.

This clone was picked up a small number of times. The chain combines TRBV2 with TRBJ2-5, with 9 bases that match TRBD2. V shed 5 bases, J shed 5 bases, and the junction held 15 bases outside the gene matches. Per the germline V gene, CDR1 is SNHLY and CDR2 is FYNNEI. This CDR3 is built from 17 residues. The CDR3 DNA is TGTGCCAGCAGTTCCCCGGACTTGGCGGGGGGGAGGGAGACCCAGTACTTC. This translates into CASSSPDLAGGRETQYF.